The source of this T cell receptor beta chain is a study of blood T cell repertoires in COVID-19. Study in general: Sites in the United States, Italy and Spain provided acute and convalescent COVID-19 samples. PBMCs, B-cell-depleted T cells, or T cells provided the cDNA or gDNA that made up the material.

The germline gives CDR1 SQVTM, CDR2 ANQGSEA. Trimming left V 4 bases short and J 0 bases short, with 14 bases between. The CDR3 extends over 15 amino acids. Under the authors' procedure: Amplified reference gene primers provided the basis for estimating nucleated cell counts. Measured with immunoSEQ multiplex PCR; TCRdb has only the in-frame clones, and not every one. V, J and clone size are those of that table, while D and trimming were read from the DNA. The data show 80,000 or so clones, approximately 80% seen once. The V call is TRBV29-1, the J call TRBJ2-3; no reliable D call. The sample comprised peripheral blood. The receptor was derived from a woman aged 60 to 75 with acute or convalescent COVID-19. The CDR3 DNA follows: TGCAGCGTTGTACAGATAGACGTAAGCACAGATACGCAGTATTTT. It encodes CSVVQIDVSTDTQYF.